These T cell receptor beta chains were read from a single sample in a study of cytomegalovirus exposure and HLA in healthy donors. Data came from immunoSEQ multiplex PCR; TCRdb stores just in-frame clones and leaves some out. The data show 95,000 to 100,000 clones, 70% to 80% seen once. Sequencing input: PBMCs. Receptors were obtained from a man aged 40-50 years in good health and CMV-seronegative. The CDR3 runs from the conserved cysteine through the conserved F or W. D genes are given only for firm matches. Expanded clones get a size class; other rows say once, few or many, or leave the size out.

v_gene: TRBV5-1
len: 13
d_gene: -
j_gene: TRBJ1-4
abundance: few
CDR3aa: CASSFSGNEKLFF
CDR3nt: TGCGCCAGCAGCTTTTCCGGGAATGAAAAACTGTTTTTT

v_gene: TRBV2
len: 14
d_gene: -
j_gene: TRBJ2-7
abundance: -
CDR3aa: CASRLGLLSYEQYF
CDR3nt: TGTGCCAGCAGGCTAGGTCTACTCTCCTACGAGCAGTACTTC

v_gene: TRBV5-1
len: 15
d_gene: -
j_gene: TRBJ2-1
abundance: once
CDR3aa: CASSFNTGTTVEQFF
CDR3nt: TGCGCCAGCAGCTTTAATACGGGAACTACAGTTGAGCAGTTCTTC

v_gene: TRBV10-3
len: 17
d_gene: TRBD1
j_gene: TRBJ2-7
abundance: -
CDR3aa: CAISEIQGQGASYEQYF
CDR3nt: TGTGCCATCAGCGAGATCCAGGGACAGGGGGCTTCGTACGAGCAGTACTTC

v_gene: TRBV28
len: 16
d_gene: TRBD1
j_gene: TRBJ2-3
abundance: -
CDR3aa: CASKAQGQGRTDTQYF
CDR3nt: TGTGCCAGCAAAGCCCAGGGACAGGGCCGCACAGATACGCAGTATTTT

v_gene: TRBV5-8
len: 12
d_gene: -
j_gene: TRBJ1-1
abundance: -
CDR3aa: CASSLGSAEAFF
CDR3nt: TGTGCCAGCAGCTTGGGCAGTGCTGAAGCTTTCTTT

v_gene: TRBV11-2
len: 16
d_gene: -
j_gene: TRBJ2-2
abundance: few
CDR3aa: CASSLVRTSSTGELFF
CDR3nt: TGTGCCAGCAGCTTAGTCCGCACTAGCAGCACCGGGGAGCTGTTTTTT

v_gene: TRBV27
len: 14
d_gene: -
j_gene: TRBJ2-7
abundance: -
CDR3aa: CASSLLGDSYEQYF
CDR3nt: TGTGCCAGCAGTTTATTGGGGGACTCGTACGAGCAGTACTTC

v_gene: TRBV2
len: 14
d_gene: -
j_gene: TRBJ1-4
abundance: -
CDR3aa: CASSRGQLNEKLFF
CDR3nt: TGTGCCAGCAGTCGAGGGCAACTCAATGAAAAACTGTTTTTT

v_gene: TRBV7-9
len: 16
d_gene: TRBD2
j_gene: TRBJ2-7
abundance: -
CDR3aa: CASSPDRASGTYEQYF
CDR3nt: TGTGCCAGCAGCCCCGACCGGGCTAGCGGAACCTACGAGCAGTACTTC

v_gene: TRBV2
len: 14
d_gene: TRBD1
j_gene: TRBJ1-2
abundance: few
CDR3aa: CASRGTGGHYGYTF
CDR3nt: TGTGCCAGCAGGGGGACAGGGGGCCACTATGGCTACACCTTC

v_gene: TRBV4-2
len: 15
d_gene: -
j_gene: TRBJ2-7
abundance: -
CDR3aa: CASNHPGTSEREQYF
CDR3nt: TGTGCCAGCAACCATCCCGGGACATCAGAAAGGGAGCAGTACTTC

v_gene: TRBV2
len: 12
d_gene: -
j_gene: TRBJ2-7
abundance: -
CDR3aa: CASSEASNEQYF
CDR3nt: TGTGCCAGCAGTGAGGCTAGCAACGAGCAGTACTTC

v_gene: TRBV6-4
len: 15
d_gene: TRBD1
j_gene: TRBJ1-5
abundance: -
CDR3aa: CASSDSTGGDQPQHF
CDR3nt: TGTGCCAGCAGTGACTCGACAGGGGGGGATCAGCCCCAGCATTTT

v_gene: TRBV30
len: 14
d_gene: TRBD2
j_gene: TRBJ2-7
abundance: -
CDR3aa: CAWTGTSRSYEQYF
CDR3nt: TGTGCATGGACCGGGACTAGCAGATCCTACGAGCAGTACTTC

v_gene: TRBV20-1
len: 11
d_gene: -
j_gene: TRBJ2-7
abundance: -
CDR3aa: CSARDIYEQYF
CDR3nt: TGCAGTGCTAGAGACATCTACGAGCAGTACTTC

v_gene: TRBV4-1
len: 16
d_gene: TRBD2
j_gene: TRBJ2-3
abundance: -
CDR3aa: CASSQDALAGGDTQYF
CDR3nt: TGCGCCAGCAGCCAAGATGCCCTAGCGGGAGGGGATACGCAGTATTTT

v_gene: TRBV5-8
len: 13
d_gene: -
j_gene: TRBJ2-7
abundance: few
CDR3aa: CASSRTRTGEQYF
CDR3nt: TGTGCCAGCAGCCGGACTCGTACTGGCGAGCAGTACTTC

v_gene: TRBV28
len: 15
d_gene: TRBD1
j_gene: TRBJ1-2
abundance: -
CDR3aa: CASSSPTGGAYGYTF
CDR3nt: TGTGCCAGCAGTTCCCCCACAGGGGGGGCCTATGGCTACACCTTC

v_gene: TRBV19
len: 15
d_gene: TRBD2
j_gene: TRBJ2-2
abundance: -
CDR3aa: CASSILAGAIGELFF
CDR3nt: TGTGCCAGTAGTATACTAGCGGGAGCCATCGGGGAGCTGTTTTTT

v_gene: TRBV7-9
len: 14
d_gene: TRBD1
j_gene: TRBJ1-4
abundance: -
CDR3aa: CASSFDRANEKLFF
CDR3nt: TGTGCCAGCAGTTTTGACAGGGCTAATGAAAAACTGTTTTTT

v_gene: TRBV5-1
len: 17
d_gene: TRBD1
j_gene: TRBJ2-1
abundance: -
CDR3aa: CASSRIPGTGDYNEQFF
CDR3nt: TGCGCCAGCAGCCGTATTCCCGGGACAGGGGACTACAATGAGCAGTTCTTC

v_gene: TRBV5-1
len: 19
d_gene: TRBD2
j_gene: TRBJ2-1
abundance: -
CDR3aa: CASSLGLGSGRFGNNEQFF
CDR3nt: TGCGCCAGCAGCTTGGGACTGGGTAGCGGGAGGTTCGGCAACAATGAGCAGTTCTTC

v_gene: TRBV29-1
len: 11
d_gene: -
j_gene: TRBJ2-5
abundance: -
CDR3aa: CSGGVAETQYF
CDR3nt: TGCAGCGGGGGAGTAGCCGAGACCCAGTACTTC

v_gene: TRBV25-1
len: 14
d_gene: -
j_gene: TRBJ1-6
abundance: -
CDR3aa: CASSPTPFNSPLHF
CDR3nt: TGTGCCAGCAGCCCCACACCGTTCAATTCACCCCTCCACTTT

v_gene: TRBV30
len: 12
d_gene: -
j_gene: TRBJ1-5
abundance: -
CDR3aa: CAWSRGGQPQHF
CDR3nt: TGTGCCTGGTCCAGGGGTGGTCAGCCCCAGCATTTT

v_gene: TRBV28
len: 12
d_gene: -
j_gene: TRBJ2-7
abundance: -
CDR3aa: CASSLILYEQYF
CDR3nt: TGTGCCAGCAGTTTAATTCTATACGAGCAGTACTTC

v_gene: TRBV14
len: 13
d_gene: -
j_gene: TRBJ1-2
abundance: -
CDR3aa: CASSQVGPYGYTF
CDR3nt: TGTGCCAGCAGCCAAGTGGGGCCATATGGCTACACCTTC

v_gene: TRBV2
len: 14
d_gene: -
j_gene: TRBJ1-5
abundance: -
CDR3aa: CASSVSGGNQPQHF
CDR3nt: TGTGCCAGCAGTGTATCAGGGGGCAATCAGCCCCAGCATTTT

v_gene: TRBV9
len: 13
d_gene: -
j_gene: TRBJ1-1
abundance: -
CDR3aa: CASSTAGNTEAFF
CDR3nt: TGTGCCAGCAGCACTGCAGGGAACACTGAAGCTTTCTTT

v_gene: TRBV19
len: 12
d_gene: -
j_gene: TRBJ2-7
abundance: -
CDR3aa: CASSISGDEQYF
CDR3nt: TGTGCCAGTAGTATATCAGGTGACGAGCAGTACTTC

v_gene: TRBV7-9
len: 15
d_gene: TRBD1
j_gene: TRBJ1-5
abundance: -
CDR3aa: CASSLGQGYNQPQHF
CDR3nt: TGTGCCAGCAGCTTAGGACAGGGCTACAATCAGCCCCAGCATTTT

v_gene: TRBV7-3
len: 13
d_gene: TRBD2
j_gene: TRBJ2-1
abundance: -
CDR3aa: CASSLGLYNEQFF
CDR3nt: TGTGCCAGCAGCTTGGGACTATACAATGAGCAGTTCTTC

v_gene: TRBV11-2
len: 17
d_gene: TRBD2
j_gene: TRBJ2-1
abundance: -
CDR3aa: CASSLGLAGGPYNEQFF
CDR3nt: TGTGCCAGCAGCCTGGGACTAGCGGGGGGGCCGTACAATGAGCAGTTCTTC

v_gene: TRBV7-9
len: 16
d_gene: TRBD1
j_gene: TRBJ1-6
abundance: -
CDR3aa: CASSLAPGGNNSPLHF
CDR3nt: TGTGCCAGCAGCTTAGCTCCAGGGGGAAATAATTCACCCCTCCACTTT

v_gene: TRBV6-5
len: 15
d_gene: TRBD2
j_gene: TRBJ2-1
abundance: -
CDR3aa: CASSYSGREAPFGFF
CDR3nt: TGTGCCAGCAGTTACTCGGGGCGGGAGGCCCCCTTTGGATTCTTC

v_gene: TRBV6-5
len: 14
d_gene: -
j_gene: TRBJ1-6
abundance: few
CDR3aa: CASSYSFSPSPLHF
CDR3nt: TGTGCCAGCAGTTACTCCTTTTCCCCGTCACCCCTCCACTTT

v_gene: TRBV11-2
len: 15
d_gene: TRBD1
j_gene: TRBJ1-5
abundance: once
CDR3aa: CASSLFGQGNQPQHF
CDR3nt: TGTGCCAGCAGCTTGTTCGGACAGGGCAATCAGCCCCAGCATTTT

v_gene: TRBV11-3
len: 16
d_gene: TRBD1
j_gene: TRBJ2-4
abundance: -
CDR3aa: CASSPGTGGFKNIQYF
CDR3nt: TGTGCCAGCAGCCCCGGGACAGGGGGTTTCAAAAACATTCAGTACTTC

v_gene: TRBV12-5
len: 12
d_gene: -
j_gene: TRBJ1-1
abundance: -
CDR3aa: CASGFRLTEAFF
CDR3nt: TGTGCTAGTGGTTTTCGGTTAACTGAAGCTTTCTTT

v_gene: TRBV4-1
len: 14
d_gene: -
j_gene: TRBJ2-5
abundance: -
CDR3aa: CASSQENLEETQYF
CDR3nt: TGCGCCAGCAGCCAAGAGAACCTAGAAGAGACCCAGTACTTC

v_gene: TRBV6-5
len: 16
d_gene: TRBD2
j_gene: TRBJ2-3
abundance: -
CDR3aa: CASSYEAGEWSDTQYF
CDR3nt: TGTGCCAGCAGTTACGAAGCGGGAGAATGGTCAGATACGCAGTATTTT

v_gene: TRBV6-1
len: 17
d_gene: TRBD2
j_gene: TRBJ2-7
abundance: -
CDR3aa: CASSEALRAATGGEQYF
CDR3nt: TGTGCCAGCAGTGAAGCGCTTCGGGCAGCCACGGGGGGTGAGCAGTACTTC